The rows below give T cell receptor beta chains drawn from one sample of a study of lymphopenia after photon versus proton radiotherapy. This table comes from immunoSEQ multiplex PCR, and its TCRdb copy is limited to in-frame clones, with some not included. The repertoire holds around 70,000 clones, with just over 90% as singletons. Source: peripheral blood, taken from a patient treated with photon-based radiotherapy. Source of these receptors: a woman aged 65 to 85 with pancreatic cancer. CDR3s include the opening cysteine and the closing phenylalanine or tryptophan. The D gene is left open where the match is weak.

d_call cdr3_length v_call cdr3_aa
- 18 TRBV5-1 CASSRKYTPIAPNTEAFF
TRBD2 15 TRBV4-1 CASSQGGGRADEQFF
- 13 TRBV18 CASSSLSYNEQFF
- 16 TRBV5-1 CASSLGVGVLDTEAFF
- 11 TRBV6-5 CASTRAGEAFF
TRBD1 14 TRBV9 CASSGTGESDTQYF
- 13 TRBV19 CASSITGNYEQYF
- 15 TRBV5-4 CASSPDRKVYYGYTF
TRBD2 19 TRBV5-4 CASSPVLSGRDLPPNEQFF
TRBD2 15 TRBV11-2 CASSRRLAGGETQYF
TRBD2 17 TRBV7-9 CASSLGGAGDGLNEQFF
TRBD2 15 TRBV19 CASSTGLADTDTQYF
- 15 TRBV5-1 CASSETGLTGGKLFF
TRBD1 14 TRBV18 CASSGQVNTGELFF
TRBD2 17 TRBV5-4 CASSPPGLAGGPYEQYF
- 14 TRBV7-2 CASSAAGSWETQYF
TRBD2 17 TRBV9 CASSVAGLAGNTGELFF
TRBD2 15 TRBV9 CASSARLAGAGELFF
TRBD1 18 TRBV15 CATSRPGQGSSGANVLTF
TRBD1 14 TRBV7-9 CASTFGTGREKLFF
- 16 TRBV7-3 CASSLKVREGNEKLFF
- 14 TRBV4-1 CASSQGLIFGELFF
- 17 TRBV5-1 CASSSASWGVGRDTQYF
TRBD1 15 TRBV6-1 CASTKDRVKTGELFF
- 16 TRBV4-2 CASSQVSRSAQETQYF
- 15 TRBV4-1 CASSQDGTTNYGYTF
- 14 TRBV2 CASSGGLSTDTQYF
- 13 TRBV28 CASSPLPHFRTFF
TRBD1 13 TRBV2 CASTNTGGYGYTF
TRBD2 17 TRBV29-1 CSVTQLAGGRGRYEQYF
- 12 TRBV18 CASTYMNTEAFF
- 13 TRBV10-3 CAISRENTGELFF
- 14 TRBV28 CASSLFGELDTQYF
TRBD2 17 TRBV7-8 CASSLGAGAGLGDTQYF
- 14 TRBV9 CASSKRGGQETQYF
- 17 TRBV4-2 CASSQGRYGDAIHEQFF
- 13 TRBV6-6 CASSYSMAYEQYF
- 12 TRBV11-2 CASSWAEETQYF
TRBD1 17 TRBV2 CASSEPGGVSSSYEQYF
- 14 TRBV28 CASRGGGAPYGYTF
TRBD2 17 TRBV29-1 CSVGGLAGALGYNEQFF
- 13 TRBV4-1 CASSQVWENEQFF